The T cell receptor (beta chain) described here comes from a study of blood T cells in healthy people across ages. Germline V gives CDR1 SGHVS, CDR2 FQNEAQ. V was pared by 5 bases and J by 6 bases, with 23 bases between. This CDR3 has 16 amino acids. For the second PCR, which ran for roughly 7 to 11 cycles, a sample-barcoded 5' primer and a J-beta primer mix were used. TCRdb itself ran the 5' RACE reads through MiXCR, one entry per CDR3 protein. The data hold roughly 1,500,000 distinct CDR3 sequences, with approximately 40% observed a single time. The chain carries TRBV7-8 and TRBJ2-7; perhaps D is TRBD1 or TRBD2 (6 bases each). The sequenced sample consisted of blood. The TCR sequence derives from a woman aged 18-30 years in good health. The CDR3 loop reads CASSEGGRLDRGEQYF. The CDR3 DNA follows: TGTGCCAGCAGCGAGGGGGGACGACTAGATCGGGGCGAGCAGTACTTC. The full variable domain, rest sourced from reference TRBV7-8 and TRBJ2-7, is GAGVSQSPRYKVAKRGQDVALRCDPISGHVSLFWYQQALGQGPEFLTYFQNEAQLDKSGLPSDRFFAERPEGSVSTLKIQRTQQEDSAVYLCASSEGGRLDRGEQYFGPGTRLTVT.